The rows below give T cell receptor beta chains drawn from one sample of a study of regulatory T cells in long-lasting Graves disease. TCRdb itself ran the multiplex PCR reads through MiXCR, one entry per CDR3 protein. The sample records some 350,000 distinct CDR3 sequences, around 15% being singletons. The same data also went into a second study, on T cells in Graves' hyperthyroidism and ophthalmopathy.

The material sequenced was peripheral blood mononuclear cells (PBMCs), taken at new diagnosis, from a patient treated with antithyroid drugs. The receptors come from a young woman with Graves disease. The CDR3 runs from the conserved cysteine through the conserved F or W. The D gene is left open where the match is weak. A clone size is listed for some rows: how often the clone was seen (once, few, many), or a class if it is expanded.

j_gene: TRBJ2-3; v_gene: TRBV5-5; d_gene: .; abundance: many; CDR3nt: TGTGCCAGCACCAAGTATCCCGATACGCAGTATTTT; CDR3aa: CASTKYPDTQYF
j_gene: TRBJ1-1; v_gene: TRBV7-9; d_gene: .; abundance: many; CDR3nt: TGTGCCAGCAGCTTCAGACAGTTGGGGAACACTGAAGCTTTCTTT; CDR3aa: CASSFRQLGNTEAFF
j_gene: TRBJ2-3; v_gene: TRBV5-1; d_gene: .; abundance: many; CDR3nt: TGCGCCAGCAGTCAGGCCCCTGTTGGGGGATCCACAGATACGCAGTATTTT; CDR3aa: CASSQAPVGGSTDTQYF
j_gene: TRBJ1-1; v_gene: TRBV5-1; d_gene: .; abundance: few; CDR3nt: TGCGCCAGCAGGACTAAAGGGAACACTGAAGCTTTCTTT; CDR3aa: CASRTKGNTEAFF
j_gene: TRBJ2-3; v_gene: TRBV5-1; d_gene: TRBD1; abundance: many; CDR3nt: TGCGCCAGCAGCTTGGGCGGGACAGGGCAAGCAGATACGCAGTATTTT; CDR3aa: CASSLGGTGQADTQYF
j_gene: TRBJ2-1; v_gene: TRBV18; d_gene: .; abundance: many; CDR3nt: TGTGCCAGCTCACCGTTAGTCCGGGGTGAGCAGTTCTTC; CDR3aa: CASSPLVRGEQFF
j_gene: TRBJ2-3; v_gene: TRBV30; d_gene: .; abundance: few; CDR3nt: TGTGCCTGGAGAGAGGGCAGGGGACAAGATACGCAGTATTTT; CDR3aa: CAWREGRGQDTQYF
j_gene: TRBJ2-2; v_gene: TRBV6-1; d_gene: .; abundance: .; CDR3nt: TGTGCCAGCAGCAGGGACTCCCCGGCCGGGGAGCTGTTTTTT; CDR3aa: CASSRDSPAGELFF
j_gene: TRBJ1-5; v_gene: TRBV7-2; d_gene: TRBD1; abundance: .; CDR3nt: TGTGCCAGCAGCTCGGCAGACAGGGGCGAGATTTACAATCAGCCCCAGCATTTT; CDR3aa: CASSSADRGEIYNQPQHF
j_gene: TRBJ2-1; v_gene: TRBV5-1; d_gene: TRBD1; abundance: .; CDR3nt: TGCGCCAGCAGCTTGAGTTCGCTCTTAGGGGGCCGGGATGAGGAGTTCTTC; CDR3aa: CASSLSSLLGGRDEEFF
j_gene: TRBJ2-2; v_gene: TRBV30; d_gene: TRBD2; abundance: .; CDR3nt: TGTGCCTGGGCACGGGGGGTACACACCGGGGAGCTGTCTTTT; CDR3aa: CAWARGVHTGELSF
j_gene: TRBJ2-2; v_gene: TRBV3-1; d_gene: .; abundance: many; CDR3nt: TGTGCCAGCAGATCCGGGTCCCAGGCCGGGGAGCTGTTTTTT; CDR3aa: CASRSGSQAGELFF
j_gene: TRBJ2-1; v_gene: TRBV19; d_gene: .; abundance: few; CDR3nt: TGTGCCAGTAGTATAGATCACCAGTCCTACAATGAGCAGTTCTTC; CDR3aa: CASSIDHQSYNEQFF
j_gene: TRBJ2-6; v_gene: TRBV19; d_gene: .; abundance: few; CDR3nt: TGTGCCAGTAGGGCCTGGGGGGGCGCGATCCCTGGGGCCAACGTCCTGACTTTC; CDR3aa: CASRAWGGAIPGANVLTF
j_gene: TRBJ1-4; v_gene: TRBV2; d_gene: .; abundance: .; CDR3nt: TGTGCCAGCAGTCTAATGGGGGGGATTGCAACTAATGAAAAACTGTTTTTT; CDR3aa: CASSLMGGIATNEKLFF
j_gene: TRBJ1-6; v_gene: TRBV6-1; d_gene: TRBD1; abundance: .; CDR3nt: TGTGCCAGCACCTCCCCAACCGGGACAGAGGTTAATTCACCCCTCCACTTT; CDR3aa: CASTSPTGTEVNSPLHF
j_gene: TRBJ2-3; v_gene: TRBV6-5; d_gene: .; abundance: .; CDR3nt: TGTGCCAGCAGTTACCGTTCAGCTGGCGCCCCTACAGTTACGCAGTATTTT; CDR3aa: CASSYRSAGAPTVTQYF
j_gene: TRBJ2-2; v_gene: TRBV5-1; d_gene: TRBD2; abundance: .; CDR3nt: TGCGCCAGCAGCGGTAGCGGGAGAGGGACCGGGGAGCTGTTTTTT; CDR3aa: CASSGSGRGTGELFF
j_gene: TRBJ2-5; v_gene: TRBV10-3; d_gene: .; abundance: .; CDR3nt: TGTGCCATCAGTGAGTCTACTTTAAGGCCCCAAGAGACCCAGTACTTC; CDR3aa: CAISESTLRPQETQYF
j_gene: TRBJ2-5; v_gene: TRBV6-2/TRBV6-3; d_gene: TRBD2; abundance: few; CDR3nt: TGTGCCAGCAATCTAGCGGGGCTAGGGGAGACCCAGTACTTC; CDR3aa: CASNLAGLGETQYF
j_gene: TRBJ2-7; v_gene: TRBV20-1; d_gene: .; abundance: many; CDR3nt: TGCAGTGCTAGAGATGGGGCCGGGTTACTCGAGCAGTACTTC; CDR3aa: CSARDGAGLLEQYF
j_gene: TRBJ2-1; v_gene: TRBV7-8; d_gene: TRBD1; abundance: many; CDR3nt: TGTGCCAGCAGCTTAGTGTACTTAACCGGGACAGGGGTAGCGGAATCCTACAATGAGCAGTTCTTC; CDR3aa: CASSLVYLTGTGVAESYNEQFF
j_gene: TRBJ2-7; v_gene: TRBV6-1; d_gene: .; abundance: few; CDR3nt: TGTGCCAGCTGGAAGGGAGCGAGGTTC; CDR3aa: CASWKGARF
j_gene: TRBJ2-7; v_gene: TRBV27; d_gene: .; abundance: many; CDR3nt: TGTGCCAGCAGTTTAGGGGGGGCTGCTCGCGAGCAGTACTTC; CDR3aa: CASSLGGAAREQYF
j_gene: TRBJ1-2; v_gene: TRBV29-1; d_gene: .; abundance: few; CDR3nt: TGCAGCACCCGGTCGGGTGGGGACCATGGCTACACCTTC; CDR3aa: CSTRSGGDHGYTF
j_gene: TRBJ2-3; v_gene: TRBV30; d_gene: TRBD2; abundance: .; CDR3nt: TGTGCCTGGAGGCTAGCGGGGAACCGGGGTACGCAGTATTTT; CDR3aa: CAWRLAGNRGTQYF
j_gene: TRBJ2-1; v_gene: TRBV27; d_gene: .; abundance: many; CDR3nt: TGTGCCAGCAGTTGGATAGGGATGAATGAGCAGTTCTTC; CDR3aa: CASSWIGMNEQFF
j_gene: TRBJ2-5; v_gene: TRBV5-5; d_gene: TRBD2; abundance: few; CDR3nt: TGTGCCAGCAGCTTGGGACAGTGGGAGGGTGGAGAGACCCAGTACTTC; CDR3aa: CASSLGQWEGGETQYF
j_gene: TRBJ2-2; v_gene: TRBV12-3/TRBV12-4; d_gene: .; abundance: few; CDR3nt: TGTGCCAGCAGTTCAGCGGTTTACGGGGAGCTGTTTTTT; CDR3aa: CASSSAVYGELFF
j_gene: TRBJ1-2; v_gene: TRBV6-5; d_gene: .; abundance: few; CDR3nt: TGTGCCAGCAGTTACTCGGAAGGGCGCTACACCTTC; CDR3aa: CASSYSEGRYTF
j_gene: TRBJ2-1; v_gene: TRBV29-1; d_gene: TRBD1; abundance: few; CDR3nt: TGCAGCGTGAAGATGGGGACAGTTATAAATGAGCAGTTCTTC; CDR3aa: CSVKMGTVINEQFF
j_gene: TRBJ1-6; v_gene: TRBV11-2; d_gene: TRBD1; abundance: many; CDR3nt: TGTGCCAGCAGCTTAGAAGGGGGCCATAATTCACCCCTCCACTTT; CDR3aa: CASSLEGGHNSPLHF
j_gene: TRBJ1-1; v_gene: TRBV11-2; d_gene: .; abundance: few; CDR3nt: TGTGCCAGCAGCTTAGTCGAGATGGAGTTGCCCACTGAAGCTTTCTTT; CDR3aa: CASSLVEMELPTEAFF
j_gene: TRBJ2-1; v_gene: TRBV24-1; d_gene: .; abundance: many; CDR3nt: TGTGCCACCAGTGATTTTGGCGGGGCTCGTTCCTACAATGAGCAGTTCTTC; CDR3aa: CATSDFGGARSYNEQFF
j_gene: TRBJ2-2; v_gene: TRBV28; d_gene: TRBD1; abundance: many; CDR3nt: TGTGCCAGCAGTTTTCCGACAGGGGGCTCCGGGGAGCTGTTTTTT; CDR3aa: CASSFPTGGSGELFF
j_gene: TRBJ2-1; v_gene: TRBV7-8; d_gene: .; abundance: .; CDR3nt: TGTGCCAGCAGCGCGAGGGGGAGATTTGGGAATGAGCAGTTCTTC; CDR3aa: CASSARGRFGNEQFF
j_gene: TRBJ2-7; v_gene: TRBV5-5; d_gene: .; abundance: .; CDR3nt: TGTGCCAGCAGCCCCCCATATTTATACGAGCAGTACTTC; CDR3aa: CASSPPYLYEQYF
j_gene: TRBJ2-1; v_gene: TRBV11-2; d_gene: .; abundance: many; CDR3nt: TGTGCCAGCAGCGCCAATTGGGAGCAGTTCTTC; CDR3aa: CASSANWEQFF
j_gene: TRBJ2-5; v_gene: TRBV25-1; d_gene: .; abundance: .; CDR3nt: TGTGCCACCGTCGATAAAGAGACCCAGTACTTC; CDR3aa: CATVDKETQYF
j_gene: TRBJ2-7; v_gene: TRBV14; d_gene: .; abundance: many; CDR3nt: TGTGCCAGCAGCCAAGATGCCGTGAGTGAGCAGTACTTC; CDR3aa: CASSQDAVSEQYF
j_gene: TRBJ2-3; v_gene: TRBV18; d_gene: TRBD2; abundance: many; CDR3nt: TGTGCCAGCTCACGACTAGCGGGAAGGACAGATACGCAGTATTTT; CDR3aa: CASSRLAGRTDTQYF
j_gene: TRBJ2-1; v_gene: TRBV6-2/TRBV6-3; d_gene: .; abundance: many; CDR3nt: TGTGCCAGCAGTTACGTGGTGTACAATGAGCAGTTCTTC; CDR3aa: CASSYVVYNEQFF
j_gene: TRBJ2-1; v_gene: TRBV5-1; d_gene: .; abundance: many; CDR3nt: TGCGCCAGCAGCTGGGGTAGCGGCTCCTACAATGAGCAGTTCTTC; CDR3aa: CASSWGSGSYNEQFF